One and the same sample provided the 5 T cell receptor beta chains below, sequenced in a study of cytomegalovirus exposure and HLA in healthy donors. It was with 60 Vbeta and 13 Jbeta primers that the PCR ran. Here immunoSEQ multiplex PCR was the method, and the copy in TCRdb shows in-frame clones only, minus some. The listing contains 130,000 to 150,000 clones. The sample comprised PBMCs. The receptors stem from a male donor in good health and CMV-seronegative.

The CDR3: CASSQDYQAFYEQYF. The CDR3 nucleotides read TGCGCCAGCAGCCAAGATTATCAGGCTTTCTACGAGCAGTACTTC. The gene calls are TRBV4-3 and TRBJ2-7; D remains ambiguous. This CDR3 contains 15 residues. Germline lookup yields CDR1 LGHNA and CDR2 YSLEER. V shed 0 bases and J shed 3 bases, with 12 bases lying between them.

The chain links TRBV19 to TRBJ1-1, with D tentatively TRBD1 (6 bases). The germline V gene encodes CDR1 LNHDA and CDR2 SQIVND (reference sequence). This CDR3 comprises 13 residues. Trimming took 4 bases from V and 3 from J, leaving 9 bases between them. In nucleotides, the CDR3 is TGTGCCAGTAGTAAGGGGGATGACACTGAAGCTTTCTTT. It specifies CASSKGDDTEAFF.

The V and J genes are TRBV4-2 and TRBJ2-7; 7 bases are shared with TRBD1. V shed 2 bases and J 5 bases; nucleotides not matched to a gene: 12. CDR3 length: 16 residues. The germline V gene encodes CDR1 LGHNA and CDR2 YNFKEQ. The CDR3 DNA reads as TGTGCCAGCAGCCAAAAGGCTAACAGGGGTATCGACGAGCAGTACTTC. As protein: CASSQKANRGIDEQYF.

CDR3 in amino acids: CASSLAPSRHFPHEQYF. DNA for the CDR3: TGTGCCAGCAGCTTGGCCCCTAGCCGGCATTTCCCCCACGAGCAGTACTTC. J is TRBJ2-7 and V is TRBV5-4; D is perhaps TRBD2 (5 bases). Germline CDR1 is SGHNT and CDR2 is YYREEE (reference sequence). Trimming took 0 bases from V and 5 from J, leaving 21 bases between them. CDR3 length equals 17 residues.

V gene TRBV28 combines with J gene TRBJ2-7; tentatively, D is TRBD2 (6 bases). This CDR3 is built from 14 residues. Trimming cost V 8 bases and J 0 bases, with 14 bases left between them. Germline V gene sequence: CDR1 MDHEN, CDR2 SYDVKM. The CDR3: CASLRDGSSYEQYF. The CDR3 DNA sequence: TGTGCCAGCCTTCGGGACGGGAGCTCCTACGAGCAGTACTTC.